The 17 T cell receptor beta chains listed next were all sequenced from one sample in a study of cytomegalovirus exposure and HLA in healthy donors. This PCR relied on a set of 60 Vbeta primers and 13 Jbeta primers. TCRdb keeps only in-frame clones here, not all; method: immunoSEQ multiplex PCR. This table holds around 150,000 clones, around 77% found once. Sequencing was performed on PBMCs. The receptors here all came from a woman in her twenties or thirties in good health and CMV-seronegative.

This clone appeared a single time. This chain links TRBV19 with TRBJ2-7; D is possibly TRBD2 (5 bases). Germline V gives CDR1 LNHDA, CDR2 SQIVND (reference sequence). The CDR3 loop spans 14 amino acids. Trimming cost V 1 base and J 4 bases, with 11 bases left between them. CDR3 bases: TGTGCCAGTAGTATAGGTGTCACGGGGTACGAGCAGTACTTC. This sequence encodes CASSIGVTGYEQYF.

The genes are TRBV6-5 and TRBJ1-1; TRBD1 aligns across 9 bases. Per the germline V gene, CDR1 is MNHEY and CDR2 is SVGAGI. CDR3 size: 12 residues. The ends lost 8 bases at V and 8 bases at J; junction bases unmatched: 6. The CDR3 region has the DNA TGTGCCAGCTCCACAGGGGGCACAGAAGCTTTCTTT. Translation gives CASSTGGTEAFF.

This clone was counted between two and nine times. The V and J genes are TRBV10-3 and TRBJ2-7, with D possibly matching TRBD2 (5 bases). The CDR3 runs to 14 residues. Germline assignment: CDR1 ENHRY and CDR2 SYGVKD. Trimming took 8 bases from V and 2 from J, leaving 16 bases between them. The CDR3 sequence: CAIGVEGKTYEQYF. DNA for the CDR3: TGTGCCATCGGGGTCGAGGGCAAAACCTACGAGCAGTACTTC.

V gene TRBV5-1 combines with J gene TRBJ2-3; no reliable D call. The DNA end is more similar to TRBJ1-5, so the J call may be wrong. Per germline, CDR1 SGHRS and CDR2 YFSETQ. This CDR3 region has 16 residues. The chain's CDR3 is CASSLVALTSTDTQHF. Here the CDR3 DNA reads TGCGCCAGCAGCTTGGTAGCACTAACTAGCACAGATACGCAGCATTTT.

This chain uses TRBV7-6 with TRBJ1-1, with 7 bases matching TRBD1. Germline CDR1 SGHVS, CDR2 FNYEAQ. The CDR3 is made up of 14 amino acids. The V segment lost 2 bases and the J segment 1 base; nucleotides outside the gene matches: 1. This CDR3 is CASSLQGGNTEAFF. CDR3 coding DNA: TGTGCCAGCAGCTTACAGGGGGGGAACACTGAAGCTTTCTTT.

The V and J genes are TRBV29-1 and TRBJ1-2; possible D gene TRBD1, 5 bases. Germline assignment: CDR1 SQVTM and CDR2 ANQGSEA. The CDR3 has 13 amino acids. Trimming pared 3 bases from V and 7 bases from J, leaving 15 bases between. Here the CDR3 DNA reads TGCAGCGTTGACCCTCGGGGGGGTCTTGGCTACACCTTC. It translates to CSVDPRGGLGYTF.

The chain links TRBV7-9 to TRBJ1-4; TRBD1 agrees at 7 bases. There are 17 residues in the CDR3. The germline V gene has CDR1 SEHNR and CDR2 FQNEAQ (reference sequence). J was trimmed by 6 bases and V by 5 bases; bases with no gene match: 15. CDR3 nucleotide sequence: TGTGCCAGCAGCCCAGGGACAGATCGGGCTGGGGATGAAAAACTGTTTTTT. Encoded protein: CASSPGTDRAGDEKLFF.

The genes are TRBV9 and TRBJ2-2, with 8 bases that match TRBD2. The V and J ends lost 4 bases and 6 bases, in that order; junction bases with no gene match: 2. This CDR3 comprises 13 residues. From germline, CDR1 is SGDLS and CDR2 YYNGEE. CDR3 DNA sequence: TGTGCCAGCAGCACGGGAGGGCCCGGGGAGCTGTTTTTT. Protein product: CASSTGGPGELFF.

The rearrangement joins TRBV5-6 to TRBJ2-6; D remains ambiguous. Per the germline V gene, CDR1 is SGHDT and CDR2 is YYEEEE. There are 16 residues in the CDR3. V lost 1 base to trimming and J lost 1 base, with 9 bases between them. The CDR3 DNA is TGTGCCAGCAGCTTGACTTTGAAATCTGGGGCCAACGTCCTGACTTTC. Amino acid sequence: CASSLTLKSGANVLTF.

The J gene is TRBJ1-4, the V gene TRBV9; 11 bases map to TRBD1. V lost 4 bases and J lost 7; bases outside the gene matches: 9. The CDR3 is 16 residues long. Germline V CDR1 and CDR2: SGDLS, YYNGEE. The CDR3: CASSLRTGGSGEKLFF. Here the CDR3 DNA reads TGTGCCAGCAGCCTCCGGACAGGGGGCTCAGGTGAAAAACTGTTTTTT.

The chain carries TRBV5-1 and TRBJ1-1; 10 positions match TRBD1. The germline V gene encodes CDR1 SGHRS and CDR2 YFSETQ. V dropped 4 bases and J dropped 8; count of bases not matched to a gene: 8. CDR3 size: 14 residues. The DNA of the CDR3 is TGCGCCAGCAGCACCGCCGGGACAGGGGCGGAAGCTTTCTTT. As protein: CASSTAGTGAEAFF.

This clone has a single count. V and J are TRBV28 and TRBJ1-5; D not certain. Germline V gene lookup returns CDR1 MDHEN and CDR2 SYDVKM. Trimming left V 7 bases short and J 3 bases short, with 13 bases between. The CDR3 is 14 residues long. This chain's CDR3 is CASKVDAVNQPQHF. The CDR3, as DNA: TGTGCCAGCAAGGTCGACGCGGTCAATCAGCCCCAGCATTTT.

The rearrangement links TRBV27 to TRBJ2-5, with 8 bases aligning to TRBD2. Unmatched junction bases numbered 2, after V lost 3 bases and J lost 5 bases. In germline, CDR1 is MNHEY, CDR2 SMNVEV (reference sequence). This CDR3 contains 13 residues. Here the CDR3 DNA reads TGTGCCAGCAGTTTCACGGGGGGGGAGACCCAGTACTTC. Translated, it gives CASSFTGGETQYF.

The chain employs TRBV9 and TRBJ1-2, with D uncertain. The CDR3 is 15 amino acids. Germline-derived CDR1 and CDR2 are SGDLS and YYNGEE. Trimming pared 0 bases from V and 7 bases from J, leaving 16 bases between. The CDR3: CASSVVDLAEGGYTF. The CDR3 DNA follows: TGTGCCAGCAGCGTAGTCGACCTCGCGGAAGGTGGCTACACCTTC.

The J gene is TRBJ2-7, the V gene TRBV5-1, with 8 bases fitting TRBD1. In germline, CDR1 is SGHRS, CDR2 YFSETQ. The CDR3 totals 15 residues. Losses at the gene ends were 3 bases for V and 2 bases for J; bases not matched to a gene: 7. The CDR3 sequence: CASSSRQGPTYEQYF. The CDR3, as DNA: TGCGCCAGCAGCTCCCGACAGGGGCCTACCTACGAGCAGTACTTC.

The chain links TRBV6-5 to TRBJ1-1; a weak D match, TRBD1 (5 bases). Germline-derived CDR1 and CDR2 are MNHEY and SVGAGI. V gave up 8 bases and J gave up 8 bases, with 15 bases separating them. The CDR3 has 12 residues. This CDR3 is CASFTGKQEAFF. The CDR3, as DNA: TGTGCCAGCTTTACAGGAAAGCAGGAAGCTTTCTTT.

The V call is TRBV5-1, the J call TRBJ2-1; D unresolved. V gave up 4 bases and J gave up 7 bases, with 15 bases separating them. The CDR3 sequence is 14 residues long. CDR1 is SGHRS and CDR2 is YFSETQ in the germline V gene. CDR3 nucleotides: TGCGCCAGCAGCGTCGAGGATGAGAGAAATGAGCAGTTCTTC. Residues: CASSVEDERNEQFF. Filled out from reference TRBV5-1 and TRBJ2-1, the complete variable domain reads KAGVTQTPRYLIKTRGQQVTLSCSPISGHRSVSWYQQTPGQGLQFLFEYFSETQRNKGNFPGRFSGRQFSNSRSEMNVSTLELGDSALYLCASSVEDERNEQFFGPGTRLTVL.